What follows is one T cell receptor beta chain and its context. Antigen unknown. The CDR3 extends over 12 amino acids. Germline CDR1 ENHRY, CDR2 SYGVKD. Deletions cut 4 bases from V and 8 bases from J, with 11 bases between. The sample is drawn from a study of beta chain features in type 1 diabetes. The study's findings and limits: Equally in patients and controls, PCR might preferentially amplify shorter templates.

Reverse transcription of all isolated RNA meant that expressed TCRB transcripts were sequenced. Using immunoSEQ multiplex PCR, the repertoire was profiled, and TCRdb retains in-frame clones only, with some absent. Of around 500,000 clones in the sample, roughly 30% were seen once. The clonotype was recovered from a young man in good health. The chain recombines TRBV10-3 with TRBJ1-1, with a tentative D call TRBD1 (5 bases). Sequenced: naive CD4+ T cells from blood. The CDR3 here is CAISAGTSEAFF. For the CDR3, the DNA is TGTGCCATCAGTGCCGGGACTTCGGAAGCTTTCTTT.